This T cell receptor beta chain came from a study of T cells in Graves' hyperthyroidism and ophthalmopathy. In the study overall: Sampling of peripheral blood happened at initial diagnosis, prior to any treatment.

What was amplified from RNA transcripts were TCR beta CDR3 regions. A first-round RT-PCR of the TCR CDR3 used the HTBI primer set. TCRdb ran MiXCR on the multiplex PCR reads and lists one entry per CDR3 protein. The profile covers some 490,000 distinct CDR3 sequences, with around a fifth appearing a single time and 45% to 50% taken by the ten largest. V was clipped by 4 bases and J by 8 bases; unmatched bases: 9. The germline V gene has CDR1 GTSNPN and CDR2 SVGIG (reference sequence). This CDR3 comprises 14 residues. A Clinical Activity Score of at least 3, a NOSPECS grade of at least 4 and a duration under 3 months were recorded in the ophthalmopathy patients.

Sequenced: blood. This receptor was taken from a woman in her 70s with Graves' ophthalmopathy. The gene calls are TRBV30 and TRBJ2-1, with TRBD2 matching over 9 bases. The CDR3 bases are TGTGCCTGGAAAAAGACTAGCGGCCGTTATGAGCAGTTCTTC. Protein product: CAWKKTSGRYEQFF. Complete variable domain (other parts from reference TRBV30 and TRBJ2-1): SQTIHQWPATLVQPVGSPLSLECTVEGTSNPNLYWYRQAAGRGLQLLFYSVGIGQISSEVPQNLSASRPQDRQFILSSKKLLLSDSGFYLCAWKKTSGRYEQFFGPGTRLTVL.